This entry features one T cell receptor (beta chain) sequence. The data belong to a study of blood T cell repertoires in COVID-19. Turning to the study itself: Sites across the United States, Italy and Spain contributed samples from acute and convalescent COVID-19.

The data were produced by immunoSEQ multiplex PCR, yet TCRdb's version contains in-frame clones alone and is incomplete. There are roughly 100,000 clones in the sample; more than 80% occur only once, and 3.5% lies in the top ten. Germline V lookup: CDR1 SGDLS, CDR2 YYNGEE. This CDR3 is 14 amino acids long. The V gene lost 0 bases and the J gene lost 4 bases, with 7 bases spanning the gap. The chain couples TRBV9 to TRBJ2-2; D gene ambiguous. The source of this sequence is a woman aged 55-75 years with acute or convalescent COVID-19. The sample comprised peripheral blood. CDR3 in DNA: TGTGCCAGCAGCGTAGGTCTACTCACCGGGGAGCTGTTTTTT. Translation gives CASSVGLLTGELFF.